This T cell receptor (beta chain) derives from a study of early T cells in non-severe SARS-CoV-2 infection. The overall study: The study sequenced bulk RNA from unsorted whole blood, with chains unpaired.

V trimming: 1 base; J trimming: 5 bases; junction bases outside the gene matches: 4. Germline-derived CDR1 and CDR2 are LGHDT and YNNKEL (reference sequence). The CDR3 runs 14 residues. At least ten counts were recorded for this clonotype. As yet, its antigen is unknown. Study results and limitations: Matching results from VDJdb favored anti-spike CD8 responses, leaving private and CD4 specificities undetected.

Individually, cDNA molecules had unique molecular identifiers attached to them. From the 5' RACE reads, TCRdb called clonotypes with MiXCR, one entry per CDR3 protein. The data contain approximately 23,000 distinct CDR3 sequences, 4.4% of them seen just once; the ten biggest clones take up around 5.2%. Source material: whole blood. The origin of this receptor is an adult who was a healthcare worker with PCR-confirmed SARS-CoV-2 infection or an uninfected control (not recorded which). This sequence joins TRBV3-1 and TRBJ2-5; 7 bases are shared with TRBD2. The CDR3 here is CASSQGTSVETQYF. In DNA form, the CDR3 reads TGTGCCAGCAGCCAAGGAACTAGCGTCGAGACCCAGTACTTC.